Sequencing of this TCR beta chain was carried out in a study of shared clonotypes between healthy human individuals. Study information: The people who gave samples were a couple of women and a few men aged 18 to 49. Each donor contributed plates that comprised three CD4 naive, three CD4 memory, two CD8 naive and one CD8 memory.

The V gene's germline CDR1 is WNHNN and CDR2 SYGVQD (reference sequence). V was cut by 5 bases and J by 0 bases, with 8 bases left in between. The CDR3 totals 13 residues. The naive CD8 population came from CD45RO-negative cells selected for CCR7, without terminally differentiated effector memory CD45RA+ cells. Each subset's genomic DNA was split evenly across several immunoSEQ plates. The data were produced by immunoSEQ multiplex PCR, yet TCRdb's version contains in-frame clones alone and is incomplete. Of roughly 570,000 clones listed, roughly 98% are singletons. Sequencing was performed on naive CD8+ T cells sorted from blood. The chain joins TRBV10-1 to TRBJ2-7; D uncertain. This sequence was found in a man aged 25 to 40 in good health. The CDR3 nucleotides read TGCGCCAGCAGTCACCCGGGCTCCTACGAGCAGTACTTC. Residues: CASSHPGSYEQYF.